This is a list of T cell receptor beta chains from one sample in a study of blood T cell repertoires in COVID-19. TCRdb's table, derived via immunoSEQ multiplex PCR, lists solely in-frame clones and lacks some. The sample has about 190,000 clones, 70% to 80% seen once. Sequencing used peripheral blood. Receptors were obtained from a man aged 50 to 60 who had recovered from COVID-19. The CDR3 runs from the conserved cysteine through the conserved F or W. D genes are given only for firm matches. Clone size is shown for a subset of rows, as once, few, many or a class of expanded clone.

D,length,J,size,V,CDR3,DNA
NA,14,TRBJ2-7,NA,TRBV7-9,CASSLEGGAYEQYF,TGTGCCAGCAGCTTAGAAGGGGGGGCATACGAGCAGTACTTC
TRBD2,16,TRBJ2-5,NA,TRBV19,CASSFLIGTRQETQYF,TGTGCCAGTAGTTTCTTGATCGGGACTAGGCAAGAGACCCAGTACTTC
TRBD2,15,TRBJ2-3,NA,TRBV18,CASSLGLAGTDTQYF,TGTGCCAGCTCACTCGGACTAGCGGGCACAGATACGCAGTATTTT
NA,15,TRBJ2-3,NA,TRBV5-1,CASSLLSRSTDTQYF,TGCGCCAGCAGCTTGTTGTCCCGGAGCACAGATACGCAGTATTTT
TRBD1,15,TRBJ2-5,few,TRBV5-4,CASSLRTGGAETQYF,TGTGCCAGCAGCCTAAGAACAGGGGGTGCGGAGACCCAGTACTTC
NA,13,TRBJ2-1,NA,TRBV27,CASRLNRVNEQFF,TGTGCCAGCAGACTCAACAGGGTCAATGAGCAGTTCTTC
NA,17,TRBJ2-3,once,TRBV2,CASSEGRGPGRRDTQYF,TGTGCCAGCAGCGAGGGACGCGGGCCGGGGAGGAGGGATACGCAGTATTTT
NA,15,TRBJ2-3,NA,TRBV6-2/TRBV6-3,CASSYLDSATDTQYF,TGTGCCAGCAGTTACCTGGACTCGGCCACAGATACGCAGTATTTT
TRBD1,15,TRBJ2-6,NA,TRBV5-5,CASSWTGAGANVLTF,TGTGCCAGCAGTTGGACAGGGGCTGGGGCCAACGTCCTGACTTTC
NA,15,TRBJ1-2,few,TRBV6-5,CASSYGRGRDLGYTF,TGTGCCAGCAGTTACGGTAGAGGGCGTGATCTAGGCTACACCTTC
NA,16,TRBJ1-5,NA,TRBV19,CASNIGWRGDYQPQHF,TGTGCCAGTAATATAGGTTGGCGGGGGGATTATCAGCCCCAGCATTTT
TRBD1,15,TRBJ1-4,NA,TRBV11-2,CASSSNRGPGEKLFF,TGTGCCAGCAGCTCTAACAGGGGGCCTGGTGAAAAACTGTTTTTT
TRBD1,17,TRBJ1-3,many,TRBV4-2,CASSQDRGAYSGNTIYF,TGTGCCAGCAGCCAAGACAGGGGGGCTTATTCTGGAAACACCATATATTTT
NA,14,TRBJ1-3,NA,TRBV7-3,CASSTGGLGNTIYF,TGTGCCAGCAGCACCGGAGGGCTCGGAAACACCATATATTTT
TRBD1,14,TRBJ2-7,few,TRBV6-1,CASSEVGQGYEQYF,TGTGCCAGCAGTGAAGTCGGACAGGGCTACGAGCAGTACTTC
TRBD2,13,TRBJ2-3,NA,TRBV7-2,CAAGAGITDTQYF,TGTGCCGCAGGAGCGGGGATCACAGATACGCAGTATTTT
NA,16,TRBJ2-7,NA,TRBV18,CASSPPLQGLTPEQYF,TGTGCCAGCTCACCACCTCTACAGGGTCTCACGCCCGAGCAGTACTTC
TRBD1,14,TRBJ2-5,NA,TRBV19,CASSSGQGGETQYF,TGTGCCAGTAGTTCCGGACAGGGCGGTGAGACCCAGTACTTC
TRBD2,16,TRBJ2-3,few,TRBV9,CASSLSGSLPTDTQYF,TGTGCCAGCAGCCTCAGCGGGAGCCTACCCACAGATACGCAGTATTTT
TRBD2,15,TRBJ2-2,few,TRBV28,CASDSGTSRTGELFF,TGTGCCAGCGATTCCGGGACTAGCCGGACCGGGGAGCTGTTTTTT
NA,11,TRBJ1-5,NA,TRBV6-1,CASSDSQPQHF,TGTGCCAGCAGTGATAGTCAGCCCCAGCATTTT
NA,16,TRBJ2-1,NA,TRBV7-3,CASSLNAAGSYNEQFF,TGTGCCAGCAGCTTAAATGCGGCTGGCTCCTACAATGAGCAGTTCTTC
NA,14,TRBJ1-5,few,TRBV19,CASCLGGRHQPQHF,TGTGCCAGTTGCTTAGGAGGGCGGCATCAGCCCCAGCATTTT
NA,15,TRBJ2-2,few,TRBV14,CASSQDLYRSGELFF,TGTGCCAGCAGCCAGGATTTATACAGGTCCGGGGAGCTGTTTTTT
NA,16,TRBJ2-3,NA,TRBV19,CASSTPGKASTDTQYF,TGTGCCAGTAGTACCCCAGGGAAGGCATCCACAGATACGCAGTATTTT
NA,12,TRBJ2-7,NA,TRBV14,CASSATAYEQYF,TGTGCCAGCAGCGCCACGGCCTACGAGCAGTACTTC
TRBD1,15,TRBJ1-2,NA,TRBV4-2,CASSQATGTGKGYTF,TGTGCCAGCAGCCAAGCAACCGGGACAGGGAAAGGCTACACCTTC